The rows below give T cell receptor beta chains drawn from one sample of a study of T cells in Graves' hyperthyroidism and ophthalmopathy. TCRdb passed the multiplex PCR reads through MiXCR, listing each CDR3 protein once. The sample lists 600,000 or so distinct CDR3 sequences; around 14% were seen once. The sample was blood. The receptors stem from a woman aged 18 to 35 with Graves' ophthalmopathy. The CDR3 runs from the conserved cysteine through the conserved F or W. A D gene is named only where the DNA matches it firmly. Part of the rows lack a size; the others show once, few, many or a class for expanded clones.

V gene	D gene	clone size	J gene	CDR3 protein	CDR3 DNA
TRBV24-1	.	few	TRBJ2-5	CATTDEQETQYF	TGTGCCACCACGGACGAACAAGAGACCCAGTACTTC
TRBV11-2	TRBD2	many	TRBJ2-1	CASSLAGGLAASSYNEQFF	TGTGCCAGCAGCTTAGCTGGGGGACTAGCGGCATCTTCCTACAATGAGCAGTTCTTC
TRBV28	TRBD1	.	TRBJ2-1	CASRVGTGKHNEQFF	TGTGCCAGCAGAGTCGGGACAGGGAAGCACAATGAGCAGTTCTTC
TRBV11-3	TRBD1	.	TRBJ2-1	CASSLVSGQGYNEQFF	TGTGCCAGCAGCTTGGTGTCGGGACAGGGCTACAATGAGCAGTTCTTC
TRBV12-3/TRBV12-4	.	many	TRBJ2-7	CASSLDIRSYEQYF	TGTGCCAGCAGTTTGGACATCAGGTCTTACGAGCAGTACTTC
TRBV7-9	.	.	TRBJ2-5	CASSTGRWGGPSPRFGETQYF	TGTGCCAGCAGCACTGGGAGATGGGGAGGACCCTCCCCCCGATTTGGGGAGACCCAGTACTTC
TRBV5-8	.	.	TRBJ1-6	CASSLGGPVYSPLHF	TGTGCCAGCAGCTTGGGCGGGCCCGTTTATTCACCCCTCCACTTT
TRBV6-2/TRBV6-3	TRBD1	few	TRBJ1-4	CASSYPGQGADPVDEKLFF	TGTGCCAGCAGTTACCCCGGACAGGGGGCTGATCCAGTTGATGAAAAACTGTTTTTT
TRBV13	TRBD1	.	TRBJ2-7	CASSRGQGTYEQYF	TGTGCCAGCAGCCGTGGACAGGGGACTTACGAGCAGTACTTC
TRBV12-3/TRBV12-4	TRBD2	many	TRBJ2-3	CASSWRGRALDTQYF	TGTGCCAGCAGTTGGCGCGGGAGGGCCCTAGATACGCAGTATTTT
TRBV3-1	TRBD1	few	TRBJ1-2	CASSQVGTGVDYGYTF	TGTGCCAGCAGCCAAGTCGGGACAGGGGTCGACTATGGCTACACCTTC
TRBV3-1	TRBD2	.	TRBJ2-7	CASSLIGGGHGEQYF	TGTGCCAGCAGCCTGATCGGGGGGGGCCACGGCGAGCAGTACTTC
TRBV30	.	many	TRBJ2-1	CAWSTSSDEQFF	TGTGCCTGGAGCACCAGTAGCGATGAGCAGTTCTTC
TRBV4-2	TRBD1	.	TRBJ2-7	CASSQAAGTGGYEQYF	TGTGCCAGCAGCCAGGCTGCTGGGACAGGGGGATACGAGCAGTACTTC
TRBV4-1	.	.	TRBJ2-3	CASSRLGTDTQYF	TGCGCCAGCAGCCGACTAGGCACAGATACGCAGTATTTT
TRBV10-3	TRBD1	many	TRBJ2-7	CAISEGTGVAYEQYF	TGTGCCATCAGTGAGGGGACAGGCGTCGCCTACGAGCAGTACTTC
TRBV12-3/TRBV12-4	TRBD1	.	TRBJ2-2	CASSRQGASGELFF	TGTGCCAGCAGCCGACAGGGGGCTTCCGGGGAGCTGTTTTTT
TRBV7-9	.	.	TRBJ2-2	CASSLGHANTGELFF	TGTGCCAGCAGCTTAGGGCACGCGAACACCGGGGAGCTGTTTTTT
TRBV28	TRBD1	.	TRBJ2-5	CASTTPWTGGSETQYF	TGTGCCAGCACCACCCCATGGACAGGGGGCTCAGAGACCCAGTACTTC
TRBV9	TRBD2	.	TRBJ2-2	CASSPRSGSVGPGELFF	TGTGCCAGCAGCCCCCGTAGCGGGTCCGTGGGACCCGGGGAGCTGTTTTTT
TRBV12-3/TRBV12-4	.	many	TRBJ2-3	CASSFGQMSTDTQYF	TGTGCCAGCAGTTTTGGACAGATGAGCACAGATACGCAGTATTTT
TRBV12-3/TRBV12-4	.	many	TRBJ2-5	CASSFRGAGETQYF	TGTGCCAGCAGTTTCCGGGGGGCTGGGGAGACCCAGTACTTC
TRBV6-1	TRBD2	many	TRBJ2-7	CASSFSGRAGTYEQYF	TGTGCCAGCAGTTTTAGCGGGAGGGCGGGAACCTACGAGCAGTACTTC
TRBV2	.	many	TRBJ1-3	CASSGGRFGDTIYF	TGTGCCAGCTCGGGAGGGCGGTTCGGGGACACCATATATTTT
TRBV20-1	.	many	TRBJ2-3	CSARRHLTDTQYF	TGCAGTGCTAGACGCCATTTGACAGATACGCAGTATTTT
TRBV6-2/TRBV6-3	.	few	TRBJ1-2	CASSYSGQGNYGYTF	TGTGCCAGCAGTTACTCGGGCCAGGGAAACTATGGCTACACCTTC
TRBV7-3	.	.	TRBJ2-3	CASSLRGGTQYF	TGTGCCAGCAGCTTACGGGGCGGTACGCAGTATTTT
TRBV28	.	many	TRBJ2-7	CASSLSRRGSYEQYF	TGTGCCAGCAGTTTATCCCGCAGGGGTTCCTACGAGCAGTACTTC
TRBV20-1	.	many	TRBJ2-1	CSASHSLNEQFF	TGCAGTGCTAGTCACAGCCTCAATGAGCAGTTCTTC
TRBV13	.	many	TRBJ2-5	CASSLEGQIQGQYF	TGTGCCAGCAGCTTAGAGGGCCAAATCCAGGGCCAGTACTTC
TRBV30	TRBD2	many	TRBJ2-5	CAWSVPAGVIETQYF	TGTGCCTGGAGTGTACCAGCGGGAGTGATAGAGACCCAGTACTTC
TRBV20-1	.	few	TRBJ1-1	CSAPERGWYMNTEAFF	TGCAGTGCGCCTGAACGGGGGTGGTACATGAACACTGAAGCTTTCTTT
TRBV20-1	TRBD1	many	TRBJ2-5	CSGTGTPTETQYF	TGCAGTGGGACAGGTACCCCAACCGAGACCCAGTACTTC
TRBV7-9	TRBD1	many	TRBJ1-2	CASSYRDRQLGYTF	TGTGCCAGCAGCTACCGGGACAGGCAACTTGGCTACACCTTC
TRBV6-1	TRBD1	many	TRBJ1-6	CASSLGQGSYNSPLHF	TGTGCCAGCAGTCTGGGACAGGGGTCCTATAATTCACCCCTCCACTTT
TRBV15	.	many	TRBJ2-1	CATSRSGNEQFF	TGTGCCACCAGCAGGTCAGGGAATGAGCAGTTCTTC
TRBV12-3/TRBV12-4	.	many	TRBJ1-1	CASSFQVRNTEAFF	TGTGCCAGCAGTTTTCAGGTCAGGAACACTGAAGCTTTCTTT
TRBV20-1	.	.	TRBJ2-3	CSAPLGSLTLDTQYF	TGCAGTGCCCCACTAGGTTCTCTGACACTAGATACGCAGTATTTT
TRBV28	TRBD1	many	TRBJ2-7	CASSLQGANYEQYF	TGTGCCAGCAGTTTACAGGGGGCGAACTACGAGCAGTACTTC
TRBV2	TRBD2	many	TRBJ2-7	CASSEGLAGDAYEQYF	TGTGCCAGCAGTGAAGGACTAGCGGGAGACGCCTACGAGCAGTACTTC
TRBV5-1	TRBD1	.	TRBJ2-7	CASSSGGQGVYEQYF	TGCGCCAGCAGCTCGGGGGGACAGGGGGTGTACGAGCAGTACTTC
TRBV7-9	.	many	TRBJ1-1	CASRAGTRTTEAFF	TGTGCCAGCAGAGCCGGGACAAGGACCACTGAAGCTTTCTTT